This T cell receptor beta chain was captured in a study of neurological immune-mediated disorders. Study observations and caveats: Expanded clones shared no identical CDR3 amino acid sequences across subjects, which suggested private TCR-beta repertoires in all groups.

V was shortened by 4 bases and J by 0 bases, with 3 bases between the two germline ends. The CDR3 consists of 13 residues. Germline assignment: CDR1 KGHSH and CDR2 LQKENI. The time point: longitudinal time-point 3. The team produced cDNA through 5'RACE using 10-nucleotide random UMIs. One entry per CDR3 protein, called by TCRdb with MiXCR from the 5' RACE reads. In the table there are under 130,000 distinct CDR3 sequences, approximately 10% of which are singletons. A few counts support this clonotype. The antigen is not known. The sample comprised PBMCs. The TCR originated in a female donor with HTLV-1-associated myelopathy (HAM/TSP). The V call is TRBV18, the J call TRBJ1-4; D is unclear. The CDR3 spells CASSRATNEKLFF. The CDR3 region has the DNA TGTGCCAGCTCACGCGCAACTAATGAAAAACTGTTTTTT.